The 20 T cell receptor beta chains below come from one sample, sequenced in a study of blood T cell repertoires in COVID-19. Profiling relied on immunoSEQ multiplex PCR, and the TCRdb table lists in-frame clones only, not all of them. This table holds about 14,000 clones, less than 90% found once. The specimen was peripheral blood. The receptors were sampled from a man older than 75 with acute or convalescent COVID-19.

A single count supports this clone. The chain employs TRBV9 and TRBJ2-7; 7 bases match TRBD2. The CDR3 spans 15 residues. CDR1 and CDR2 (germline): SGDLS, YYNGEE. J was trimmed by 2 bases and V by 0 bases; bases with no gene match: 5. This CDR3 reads CASSVDPSGTYEQYF. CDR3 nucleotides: TGTGCCAGCAGCGTAGATCCTAGCGGAACCTACGAGCAGTACTTC.

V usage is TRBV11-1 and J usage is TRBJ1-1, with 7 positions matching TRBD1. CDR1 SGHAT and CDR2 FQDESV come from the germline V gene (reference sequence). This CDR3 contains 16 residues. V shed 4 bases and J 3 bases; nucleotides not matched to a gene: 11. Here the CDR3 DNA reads TGTGCCAGCAGCTATACGACAGGGCTTGTGGACACTGAAGCTTTCTTT. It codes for CASSYTTGLVDTEAFF. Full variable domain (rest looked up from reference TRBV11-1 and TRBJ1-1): EAEVAQSPRYKITEKSQAVAFWCDPISGHATLYWYRQILGQGPELLVQFQDESVVDDSQLPKDRFSAERLKGVDSTLKIQPAELGDSAMYLCASSYTTGLVDTEAFFGQGTRLTVV.

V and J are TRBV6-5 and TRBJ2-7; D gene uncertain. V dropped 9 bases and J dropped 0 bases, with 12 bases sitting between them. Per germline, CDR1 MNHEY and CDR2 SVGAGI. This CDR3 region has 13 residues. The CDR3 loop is CASYNGISYEQYF. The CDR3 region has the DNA TGTGCCAGTTACAATGGTATCTCCTACGAGCAGTACTTC.

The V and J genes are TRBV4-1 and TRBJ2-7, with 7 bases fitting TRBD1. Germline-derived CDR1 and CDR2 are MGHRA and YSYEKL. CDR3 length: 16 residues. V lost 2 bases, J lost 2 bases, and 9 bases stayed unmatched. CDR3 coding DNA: TGCGCCAGCAGCCAAAAAGTGACAGGGTTACCCTACGAGCAGTACTTC. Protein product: CASSQKVTGLPYEQYF.

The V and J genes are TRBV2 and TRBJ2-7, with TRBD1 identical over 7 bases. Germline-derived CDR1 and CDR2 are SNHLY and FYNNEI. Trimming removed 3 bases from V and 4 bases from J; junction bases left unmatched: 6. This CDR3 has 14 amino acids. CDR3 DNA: TGTGCCAGCAGTGAGCAGGGGGTATATTACGAGCAGTACTTC. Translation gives CASSEQGVYYEQYF.

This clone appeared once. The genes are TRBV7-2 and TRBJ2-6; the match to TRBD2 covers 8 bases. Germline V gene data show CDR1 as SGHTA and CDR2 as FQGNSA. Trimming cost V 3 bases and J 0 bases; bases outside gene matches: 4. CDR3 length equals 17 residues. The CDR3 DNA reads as TGTGCCAGCAGCTTGTCGGGAGGGCCCTCTGGGGCCAACGTCCTGACTTTC. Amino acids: CASSLSGGPSGANVLTF.

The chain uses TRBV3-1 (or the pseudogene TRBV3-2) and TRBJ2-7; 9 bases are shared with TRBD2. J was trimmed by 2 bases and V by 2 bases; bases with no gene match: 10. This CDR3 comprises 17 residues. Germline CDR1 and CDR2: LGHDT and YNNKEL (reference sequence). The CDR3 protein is CASSQTPGLAITYEQYF. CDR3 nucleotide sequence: TGTGCCAGCAGCCAAACCCCGGGACTAGCTATAACCTACGAGCAGTACTTC.

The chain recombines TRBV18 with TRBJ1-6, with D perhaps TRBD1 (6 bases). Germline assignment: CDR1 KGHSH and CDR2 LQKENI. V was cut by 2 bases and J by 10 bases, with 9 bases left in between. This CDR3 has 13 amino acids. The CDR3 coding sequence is TGTGCCAGCTCACCAACAGGGTCCTCACCCCTCCACTTT. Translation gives CASSPTGSSPLHF.

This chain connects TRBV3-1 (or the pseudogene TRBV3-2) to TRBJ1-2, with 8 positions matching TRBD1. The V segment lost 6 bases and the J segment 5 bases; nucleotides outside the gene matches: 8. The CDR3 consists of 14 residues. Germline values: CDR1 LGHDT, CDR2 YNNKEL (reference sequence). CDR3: CASSRTGGGYGYTF. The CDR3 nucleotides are TGTGCCAGCAGTCGCACAGGGGGTGGATATGGCTACACCTTC.

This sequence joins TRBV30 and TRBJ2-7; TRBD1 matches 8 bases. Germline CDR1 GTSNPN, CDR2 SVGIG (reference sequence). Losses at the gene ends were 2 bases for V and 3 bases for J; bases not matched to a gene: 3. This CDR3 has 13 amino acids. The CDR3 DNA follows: TGTGCCTGGAGTACGGACAGGGACTACGAGCAGTACTTC. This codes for CAWSTDRDYEQYF.

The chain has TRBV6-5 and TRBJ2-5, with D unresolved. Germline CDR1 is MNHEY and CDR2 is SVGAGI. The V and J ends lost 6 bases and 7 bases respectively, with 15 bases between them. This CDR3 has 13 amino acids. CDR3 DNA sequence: TGTGCCAGCAGGTACACGAAAGAGCTGACCCAGTACTTC. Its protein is CASRYTKELTQYF.

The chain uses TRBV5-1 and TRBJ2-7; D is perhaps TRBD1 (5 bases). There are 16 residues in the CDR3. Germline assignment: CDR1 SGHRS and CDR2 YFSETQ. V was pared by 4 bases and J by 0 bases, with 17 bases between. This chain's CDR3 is CASSSLRGRNSYEQYF. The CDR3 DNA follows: TGCGCCAGCAGCAGCCTTAGGGGCCGAAACTCCTACGAGCAGTACTTC.

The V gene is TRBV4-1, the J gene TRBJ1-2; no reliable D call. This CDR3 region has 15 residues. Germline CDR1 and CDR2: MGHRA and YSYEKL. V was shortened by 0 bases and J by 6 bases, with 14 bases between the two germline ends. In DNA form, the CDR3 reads TGCGCCAGCAGCCAAGATCGGTCAGGATGGGATGGCTACACCTTC. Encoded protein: CASSQDRSGWDGYTF.

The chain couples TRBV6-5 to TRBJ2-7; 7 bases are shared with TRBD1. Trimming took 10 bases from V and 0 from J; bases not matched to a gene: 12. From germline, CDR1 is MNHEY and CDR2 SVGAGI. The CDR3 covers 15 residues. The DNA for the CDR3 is TGTGCCACCAGCGGTGCAGGGGGTAGCTCCTACGAGCAGTACTTC. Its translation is CATSGAGGSSYEQYF.

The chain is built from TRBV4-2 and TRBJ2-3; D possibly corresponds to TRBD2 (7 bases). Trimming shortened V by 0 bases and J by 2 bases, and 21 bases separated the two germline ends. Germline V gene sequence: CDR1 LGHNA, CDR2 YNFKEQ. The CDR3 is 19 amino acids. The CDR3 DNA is TGTGCCAGCAGCCAAGAGAGGGGAGGGGGAAGAGGGAACACAGATACGCAGTATTTT. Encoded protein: CASSQERGGGRGNTDTQYF.

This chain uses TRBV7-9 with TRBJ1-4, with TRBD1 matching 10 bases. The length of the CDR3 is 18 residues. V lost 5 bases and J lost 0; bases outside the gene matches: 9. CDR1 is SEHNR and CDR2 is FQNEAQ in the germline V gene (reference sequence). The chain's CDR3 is CASSAGQGIPPTNEKLFF. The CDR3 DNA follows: TGTGCCAGCAGCGCGGGACAGGGGATCCCTCCAACTAATGAAAAACTGTTTTTT.

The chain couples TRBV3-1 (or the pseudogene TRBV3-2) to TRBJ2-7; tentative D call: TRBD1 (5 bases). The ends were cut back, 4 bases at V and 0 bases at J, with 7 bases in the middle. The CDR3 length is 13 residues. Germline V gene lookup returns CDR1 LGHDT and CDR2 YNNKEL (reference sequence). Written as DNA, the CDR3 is TGTGCCAGCAGCCTTGACAGCTCCTACGAGCAGTACTTC. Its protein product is CASSLDSSYEQYF.

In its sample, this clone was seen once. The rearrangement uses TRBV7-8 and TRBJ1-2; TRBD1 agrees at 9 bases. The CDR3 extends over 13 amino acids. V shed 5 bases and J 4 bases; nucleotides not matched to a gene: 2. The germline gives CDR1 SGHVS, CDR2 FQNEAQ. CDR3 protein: CASSLDRGYGYTF. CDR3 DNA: TGTGCCAGCAGCCTGGACAGGGGCTATGGCTACACCTTC.

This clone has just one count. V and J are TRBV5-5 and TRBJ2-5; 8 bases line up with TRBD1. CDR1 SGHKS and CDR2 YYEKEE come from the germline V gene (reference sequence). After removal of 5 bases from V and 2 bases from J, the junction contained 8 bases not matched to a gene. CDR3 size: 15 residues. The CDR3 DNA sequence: TGTGCCAGCAGGACCGCAACAGGGGGACAAGAGACCCAGTACTTC. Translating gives CASRTATGGQETQYF.

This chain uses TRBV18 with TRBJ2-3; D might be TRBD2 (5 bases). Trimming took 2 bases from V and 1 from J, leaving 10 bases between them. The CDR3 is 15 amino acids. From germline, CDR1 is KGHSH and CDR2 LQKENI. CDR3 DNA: TGTGCCAGCTCACCAGGAGGCTTGGGCACAGATACGCAGTATTTT. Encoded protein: CASSPGGLGTDTQYF.